This TCR beta chain was observed in a study of blood T cells in healthy people across ages. Study observations and caveats: CMV infection status of these donors was not known. Naive CD4+ cells and diversity were both higher in long-lived donors than in aged donors.

There are a few counts of this clonotype. Its antigen is currently unknown. A second PCR of about 6 to 12 cycles used a sample-barcoded 5' primer and a J-beta primer mix. One entry per CDR3 protein results from TCRdb running MiXCR on the 5' RACE reads. The table includes around 800,000 distinct CDR3 sequences, around 25% detected once. The CDR3 is 12 residues long. CDR1 and CDR2 (germline): DFQATT, SNEGSKA (reference sequence). V was pared by 2 bases and J by 1 base, with 5 bases between. The same specimen was also included in a second study, on T cells of mothers and their children. That investigation notes: The donor cohort consisted of three healthy Caucasian mothers and their six children. Normalized overlap was always slightly, never significantly, higher in related than unrelated mother-child pairs.

The source is a boy between 10 and 17 years old in good health. This chain uses TRBV20-1 with TRBJ2-5; no clear D gene. Material: blood. CDR3: CSARHSQETQYF. In DNA form, the CDR3 reads TGCAGTGCTAGACATAGCCAAGAGACCCAGTACTTC.